What follows are 7 T cell receptor beta chains derived from one specimen sequenced in a study of blood T cell repertoires in COVID-19. The table came from immunoSEQ multiplex PCR; TCRdb's copy has only in-frame clones and leaves some out. Of 50,000 to 75,000 clones in the sample, 92% were seen once. Sequencing was performed on peripheral blood. These receptor sequences come from a man aged 45-65 years with active COVID-19.

The genes are TRBV10-3 and TRBJ2-3; 7 nucleotides agree with TRBD1. This CDR3 has 14 residues. Germline V lookup: CDR1 ENHRY, CDR2 SYGVKD. V shed 6 bases and J 4 bases; nucleotides not matched to a gene: 7. The CDR3 loop is CAIRTGQEADTQYF. CDR3 sequence (DNA): TGTGCCATCAGGACAGGGCAGGAGGCAGATACGCAGTATTTT.

The V call is TRBV3-1 (or the pseudogene TRBV3-2), the J call TRBJ2-7, with 9 positions matching TRBD1. The CDR3 extends over 15 amino acids. Germline V gene lookup returns CDR1 LGHDT and CDR2 YNNKEL (reference sequence). Unmatched junction bases numbered 3, after V lost 1 base and J lost 2 bases. CDR3 coding DNA: TGTGCCAGCAGCCAAGTCGGGACAGGGACCTACGAGCAGTACTTC. Its translation is CASSQVGTGTYEQYF.

The sample holds one count of this clone. V and J are TRBV11-2 and TRBJ2-3, with 8 bases that match TRBD2. This CDR3 is 18 amino acids long. Germline values: CDR1 SGHAT, CDR2 FQNNGV. V was clipped by 8 bases and J by 6 bases; unmatched bases: 22. As DNA, the CDR3 is TGTGCCAGCGCACTAAGAGGGAGGGGCCTAGCGGGTGGGGATACGCAGTATTTT. Translated, it gives CASALRGRGLAGGDTQYF.

This clone showed up just once. The V and J genes are TRBV5-1 and TRBJ2-3, with D hard to call. V was cut by 4 bases and J by 0 bases, with 9 bases left in between. The CDR3 length is 14 residues. Germline V gene lookup returns CDR1 SGHRS and CDR2 YFSETQ. The DNA for the CDR3 is TGCGCCAGCAGCCAAGAAACTAGCACAGATACGCAGTATTTT. It translates to CASSQETSTDTQYF.

The chain employs TRBV19 and TRBJ1-6; TRBD1 agrees at 7 bases. Germline CDR1 and CDR2: LNHDA and SQIVND (reference sequence). The CDR3 runs 17 residues. Trimming removed 1 base from V and 4 bases from J; junction bases left unmatched: 7. The CDR3 region is CASSIANRGIYNSPLHF. The CDR3 DNA reads as TGTGCCAGTAGTATAGCGAACAGGGGTATATATAATTCACCCCTCCACTTT.

The gene calls are TRBV11-2 and TRBJ2-1, with D tentatively TRBD1 (6 bases). V was trimmed by 5 bases and J by 1 base, leaving 12 bases between them. Germline V gives CDR1 SGHAT, CDR2 FQNNGV. CDR3 length equals 15 residues. The DNA for the CDR3 is TGTGCCAGCAGCAGCACCAGGGGTTCCTACAATGAGCAGTTCTTC. This gives the protein CASSSTRGSYNEQFF.

The chain recombines TRBV18 with TRBJ1-1, with D possibly matching TRBD1 (5 bases). This CDR3 region has 14 residues. V was clipped by 1 base and J by 1 base, with 7 bases between them. Germline V gene data show CDR1 as KGHSH and CDR2 as LQKENI. The CDR3 nucleotides are TGTGCCAGCTCACCACGGGGCAGGAACACTGAAGCTTTCTTT. As protein: CASSPRGRNTEAFF. Variable domain in full (rest from reference TRBV18 and TRBJ1-1): NAGVMQNPRHLVRRRGQEARLRCSPMKGHSHVYWYRQLPEEGLKFMVYLQKENIIDESGMPKERFSAEFPKEGPSILRIQQVVRGDSAAYFCASSPRGRNTEAFFGQGTRLTVV.